This TCR beta chain was observed in a study of shared clonotypes between healthy human individuals. Points from the study as a whole: Among donors, the sharing of clonotypes was expected to be influenced by sequencing depth. Memory subsets generally showed smaller estimated richness than naive subsets did.

Assay used: immunoSEQ multiplex PCR; TCRdb lists only in-frame clones, some missing. The data hold over 850,000 clones, with around 82% observed a single time. The V gene's germline CDR1 is LGHNA and CDR2 YNFKEQ. This CDR3 contains 15 residues. V was pared by 8 bases and J by 5 bases, with 7 bases of the junction left unmatched. The split of CD4+ cells yielded CD45RA+ naive and CD45RA-negative memory subsets. Turning to this clone: Antigen: not known.

The TCR originated in a man younger than 35 in good health. Some clones in this sample may be carry-over from other donors' samples. This chain links TRBV4-2 with TRBJ2-7, with 15 bases that match TRBD2. The sample was memory CD4+ T cells from PBMCs. Subset in this sample: CD45RA-negative fraction. The CDR3 nucleotides read TGTGCCAGCGGACCGGGACTAGCGGGAGGTAACGAGCAGTACTTC. Encoded protein: CASGPGLAGGNEQYF.